This entry is about one T cell receptor (beta chain). Libraries were prepared by immunoSEQ multiplex PCR; TCRdb keeps only in-frame clonotypes and omits some of them. Of 80,000 or so clones detected, 75% to 95% appear once; the ten largest clones hold 4.5%. The source of the sample is a study of T cell responses to AZD1222 COVID-19 vaccine. CDR3 length: 17 amino acids. From germline, CDR1 is MGHRA and CDR2 YSYEKL. V lost 0 bases, J lost 7 bases, and 19 bases lay in between. Sequencing used peripheral blood, obtained on day 0 of MenACWY control vaccination. This rearrangement joins TRBV4-1 to TRBJ1-5; unclear D gene. The source of this sequence is an adult in good health. CDR3 protein: CASSQEGGSPGGQPQHF. In nucleotides, the CDR3 is TGCGCCAGCAGCCAAGAGGGAGGCAGTCCGGGCGGGCAGCCCCAGCATTTT.